Listed below are T cell receptor beta chains from one sample, sequenced in a study of tumor-infiltrating lymphocytes in primary liver carcinoma. TCRdb redid the calling of the multiplex PCR reads with MiXCR, one entry per CDR3 protein. This sample has about 310,000 distinct CDR3 sequences, with almost 60% found just once. Source material: peripheral blood. The receptors stem from a woman aged 30 to 39 with primary liver carcinoma and hepatitis B virus infection. Each CDR3 is given with its conserved first and last residue. The D gene is left open where the match is weak. Only some rows state a clone size, as once, few, many or a class for expanded clones.

>NA|TRBJ2-1|TRBV25-1|NA
TGTGCCAGCACAGGGCGTGGAGGGGAGCGTGAGCAGTTCTTC
CASTGRGGEREQFF
>few|TRBJ1-2|TRBV12-3/TRBV12-4|NA
TGTGCCAGCAGTTTCGGGAATGAGGGGCTGGGCTATGGCTACACCTTC
CASSFGNEGLGYGYTF
>once|TRBJ2-5|TRBV12-3/TRBV12-4|TRBD1
TGTGCCAGCAGCTCCCCGGTCAGGGGGAAAGAGACCCAGTACTTC
CASSSPVRGKETQYF
>NA|TRBJ2-7|TRBV7-9|NA
TGTGCCAGCAGCTCTGGGGTCTCCTACGAGCAGTACTTC
CASSSGVSYEQYF
>NA|TRBJ2-1|TRBV6-2/TRBV6-3|NA
TGTGGCAGCAGAAAGGGGGGGAGCCTTCAAATTTATTACAATGAGCAGTTCTTC
CGSRKGGSLQIYYNEQFF
>few|TRBJ2-7|TRBV6-5|NA
TGTGCCAGCAGGAGACGGCGGTGGGACGAGCAGTACTTC
CASRRRRWDEQYF
>NA|TRBJ2-3|TRBV6-5|TRBD2
TGTGCCAGCAGTTACCTTCGGAGCGGGAGGGTCCTTGGCACAGATAAGCAGTATTTT
CASSYLRSGRVLGTDKQYF
>NA|TRBJ1-3|TRBV4-3|NA
TGCGCCAGCAGCCTCTCCGAGAGACCTGGAAACACCATATATTTT
CASSLSERPGNTIYF
>NA|TRBJ1-1|TRBV11-2|NA
TGTGTCAGCAGCCGGCCGGGGAAAACTGAAGCTTTCTTT
CVSSRPGKTEAFF
>few|TRBJ2-1|TRBV7-8|NA
TGTGCCAGCAGCCCCCACCGAGGGACCACCTACAATGAGCAGTTCTTC
CASSPHRGTTYNEQFF
>NA|TRBJ1-1|TRBV7-9|TRBD1
TGTGCCAGCACCACGACAGGGGGGAACACTGAAGCTTTCTTT
CASTTTGGNTEAFF
>NA|TRBJ2-7|TRBV6-5|NA
TGTGCCAGCAGCACACAAAGGGGGTACGAGCAGTACTTC
CASSTQRGYEQYF
>NA|TRBJ2-3|TRBV5-1|NA
NA
CASSLVGTGTPDTQCF
>NA|TRBJ2-2|TRBV5-6|NA
TGTGCCAGCACCTTGGGGACGGGCACCGGGGAGCTGTTTTTT
CASTLGTGTGELFF
>many|TRBJ1-5|TRBV6-1|NA
TGTGCCAGCAGTGAAAACCAGCCCCAGCATTTT
CASSENQPQHF
>NA|TRBJ1-5|TRBV6-5|TRBD1
TGTGCCACCAGGGGGCGCCTTTCAGATACGCAGCATTTT
CATRGRLSDTQHF
>NA|TRBJ2-1|TRBV6-1|TRBD2
TGTGCCAGCAGTGAAGCCCCTACTAGCGGCAGTGAGCAGATCTTC
CASSEAPTSGSEQIF
>NA|TRBJ2-2|TRBV30|NA
TGTGCCTGGAGACAGCAGAACACCGGGGAGCTGTTATTT
CAWRQQNTGELLF
>NA|TRBJ2-1|TRBV12-3/TRBV12-4|TRBD2
TGTGCCTGCAGTTTTACCAGGACTAGCGGGACCTACAATGAGCAGTTCTTC
CACSFTRTSGTYNEQFF
>NA|TRBJ1-4|TRBV30|NA
TGTGCCTGGGCTGGGCAGGCTAATGAAAAACTGTTTTTT
CAWAGQANEKLFF
>NA|TRBJ2-5|TRBV30|NA
TGTGCCTGGAATGGGGGTTTGGAGACCCAGTACTTC
CAWNGGLETQYF
>NA|TRBJ2-7|TRBV12-3/TRBV12-4|NA
TGTGCCAGCAGACGAAGGGGGGCGGATTACGAGCTGCACTTC
CASRRRGADYELHF
>NA|TRBJ2-3|TRBV4-3|TRBD2
TGCGCCGGCAGTCGGGGGGGTAGCGGGAGGGCCTACACAGATACGCAGTATTTT
CAGSRGGSGRAYTDTQYF
>once|TRBJ1-2|TRBV12-3/TRBV12-4|NA
TGTGGCGGCTGCCCTATCCTCTCGGGCTACACCTTC
CGGCPILSGYTF
>NA|TRBJ2-1|TRBV5-4|NA
TGTGCCAGCAGCTTGGACCAAAGCAATTACAATGAGCAGTTCTTC
CASSLDQSNYNEQFF
>NA|TRBJ2-7|TRBV7-9|NA
TGTGCCAGCAGCTTAGCGGTACGGGAGCAGTACTTC
CASSLAVREQYF
>many|TRBJ2-1|TRBV4-3|TRBD2
TGCGCCAGCAGCCAAGATCGGCGGGAGCCCTACAATGAGCAGTTCTTC
CASSQDRREPYNEQFF
>few|TRBJ2-2|TRBV10-1|TRBD2
TGCGCCAGCAGAGCGGGAGGGGGCACCGGGGAGCTGTTTTTT
CASRAGGGTGELFF
>few|TRBJ1-2|TRBV6-5|NA
TGTGCCAGCAGTCTAACAGGGCATGGCTACACCTTC
CASSLTGHGYTF
>NA|TRBJ2-7|TRBV4-1|TRBD2
TGCGCCAGCAGCCAAACGACCGGGAGGATGTACGAGCAGTACTTC
CASSQTTGRMYEQYF
>NA|TRBJ2-1|TRBV12-3/TRBV12-4|NA
TGTGCCAGCAGTTTAGGTTCGGCCGGGTGGCCAGAGAATGAGCAGTTCTTC
CASSLGSAGWPENEQFF
>NA|TRBJ2-6|TRBV6-2/TRBV6-3|NA
TGTGCCAGCAGTTACTCCGCTCCCTTTGGGGCCAACGTCCTGGCTTTC
CASSYSAPFGANVLAF
>many|TRBJ2-6|TRBV11-2|TRBD1
TGTGCCAGCACCCCGGGACAGGGTAGTTCCGGGGCCAACGTCCTGACTTTC
CASTPGQGSSGANVLTF
>NA|TRBJ2-3|TRBV10-3|TRBD1
TGTGCCATCAGTGAAGGGGGCGGACAGCCCCAGTATTTT
CAISEGGGQPQYF
>NA|TRBJ1-3|TRBV7-8|NA
TGTGCCAGCAGTCCAAACTGGTTACAGGGTACTTGGAACACCACATATTTT
CASSPNWLQGTWNTTYF
>few|TRBJ2-2|TRBV12-5|TRBD2
TGTGCTAGGCCTAAACAGGTGGGACTAGCGGGAGTATACACCGGGGAGCTGTTTTTT
CARPKQVGLAGVYTGELFF
>NA|TRBJ2-7|TRBV6-2/TRBV6-3|TRBD1
TGTGCCAGCAGATCGAACCTCGGACAGGGTTCTAACGAGCGGTACTTC
CASRSNLGQGSNERYF
>NA|TRBJ1-4|TRBV18|NA
TGTGCCACCCTAGCAGGGGTAGGCGAAAAACTGTTTTTT
CATLAGVGEKLFF
>NA|TRBJ2-5|TRBV11-2|NA
TGTGCCAGAAGCAAACAGGGAGCCGGCCAAGAGACCCAGTACTTC
CARSKQGAGQETQYF
>NA|TRBJ2-7|TRBV12-3/TRBV12-4|TRBD2
TGTGCCAGCAACTTCCAAGGACTAGCGGGAGTACGACCCGAGCAGTACTTC
CASNFQGLAGVRPEQYF
>NA|TRBJ2-2|TRBV28|TRBD1
TGTGCCAGCAGTATCAGGGGGCTTAGGACCTGGGAGCTGTTTTTT
CASSIRGLRTWELFF
>many|TRBJ2-5|TRBV4-1|TRBD1
TGTGCCAGCAGTCAGGACAGGGAGACCCAGTACTTC
CASSQDRETQYF
>many|TRBJ2-3|TRBV29-1|TRBD2
TGCAGCGTTGCCTGGCGTCGATCGGGGACTAGCGGGAGGGCCCGCACAGATACGCAGTATTTT
CSVAWRRSGTSGRARTDTQYF
>NA|TRBJ2-7|TRBV5-4|TRBD2
TGTGCAAGCAGCTCCCCGGGGACTAGCGAACACGTGCAGTACTTC
CASSSPGTSEHVQYF
>NA|TRBJ2-1|TRBV4-3|NA
TGCGCCAGCAGCCAGGCACGGGACCGCTTTGACTTC
CASSQARDRFDF
>NA|TRBJ2-1|TRBV4-3|NA
TGCGCCAGCACCCAAAACCGAGCAAGTGTCTACAATGAGCAGTTCTTC
CASTQNRASVYNEQFF
>NA|TRBJ2-1|TRBV11-2|NA
TGTGCCAGCAACTCCGGTTATAGGCCGATCAATGAGCAGTTCTTC
CASNSGYRPINEQFF
>NA|TRBJ1-1|TRBV14|NA
TGTGCCAGCAGCCAATTCTTGAACACTGAAACTTTCTTT
CASSQFLNTETFF
>NA|TRBJ2-1|TRBV6-5|NA
TGTGCCAGCAGTTACGCCCGTGAGCAGTTCTTC
CASSYAREQFF
>NA|TRBJ2-7|TRBV14|NA
TGTGCCAGCAGCCAAGTTGCTAGGGGATACGAGCAGTACTTC
CASSQVARGYEQYF
>NA|TRBJ1-6|TRBV5-4|NA
TGTGCCAGCAGTTGGACACGAACCTATAATTCACCCCTCCACTTT
CASSWTRTYNSPLHF
>NA|TRBJ2-7|TRBV5-6|TRBD2
TGTACCAGCACCAAACTAGCGGCTCTCTACGAGCAGTACTTC
CTSTKLAALYEQYF
>NA|TRBJ1-1|TRBV13|NA
TGTGTCAGCGGCTTATCTGGCACGAACACTGAAGCTTTCTTT
CVSGLSGTNTEAFF
>NA|TRBJ2-5|TRBV11-1|NA
TGTGCCAGCAGTTTAGATGAGACCCAGAACTTC
CASSLDETQNF
>NA|TRBJ2-6|TRBV7-9|TRBD2
TGTGCCAGCAGCCTTCGGGGGGGCTCTGGGGCCAACGTCCTGACTTTC
CASSLRGGSGANVLTF